These 4 T cell receptor beta chains share one sample of origin, sequenced in a study of shared clonotypes between healthy human individuals. Repertoires were generated with immunoSEQ multiplex PCR, while TCRdb's copy carries only in-frame clones and drops some. The sample shows some 580,000 clones, roughly 97% of them seen only once. The sequenced sample consisted of naive CD4+ T cells sorted from blood. Indicated subset: CD45RA+ positively selected. The receptor set was obtained from a woman aged 30 to 39 in good health.

The genes are TRBV18 and TRBJ2-7, with D perhaps given as TRBD1 or TRBD2 (5 bases each). This CDR3 spans 14 amino acids. Germline CDR1 is KGHSH and CDR2 is LQKENI. Trimming stripped 6 bases from V and 2 bases from J, with 14 bases between. CDR3 coding DNA: TGTGCCAGCTCCCGAGGGGCGGAAACCTACGAGCAGTACTTC. Translated: CASSRGAETYEQYF.

In regard to this clone: This same CDR3 is encoded by further DNA sequences in the sample. The V and J genes are TRBV6-1 and TRBJ2-3, with D perhaps matching TRBD2 (6 bases). Germline CDR1 MNHNS, CDR2 SASEGT. V was pared by 6 bases and J by 1 base, with 11 bases between. This CDR3 has 14 residues. The CDR3 region is CASRRTGGTDTQYF. CDR3 in DNA: TGTGCCAGCAGAAGAACGGGAGGCACAGATACGCAGTATTTT.

The rearrangement joins TRBV5-1 to TRBJ2-5; D is uncertain. TRBJ2-7 matches the DNA end more closely, so the J call is doubtful. Germline CDR1 and CDR2: SGHRS and YFSETQ. The CDR3 extends over 13 amino acids. The CDR3 is CASRLAGNYEQYF. CDR3 nucleotides: TGCGCCAGCAGATTAGCTGGGAACTACGAGCAGTACTTC.

The chain links TRBV19 to TRBJ1-4; perhaps TRBD1 as D (6 bases). V gave up 7 bases and J gave up 8 bases, with 20 bases separating them. The CDR3 is 15 amino acids. Looked up from germline, CDR1 is LNHDA and CDR2 is SQIVND (reference sequence). CDR3 in DNA: TGTGCCAGTAACCCCCTGGGGGCAGGGAAAGAAAAACTGTTTTTT. It is translated as CASNPLGAGKEKLFF.